A selection of T cell receptor beta chains follows, all from one sample in a study of CD8 T cells in ankylosing spondylitis. TCRdb reanalysed the 5' RACE reads using MiXCR and keeps one entry per CDR3 protein. Of under 120,000 distinct CDR3 sequences detected, less than 25% appear once; the ten largest clones hold 9% to 15%. The material sequenced was synovial fluid, either unsorted or a sorted T cell fraction (not recorded which). Receptors originate from a male donor with ankylosing spondylitis. Both conserved end residues are part of each CDR3. A D gene is named only where the DNA matches it firmly. Size is omitted from some rows. Given values are once, few, many or a class for expanded clones.

- TRBJ2-7 TRBD1 TRBV10-3 TGTGCCATCAGTGGGACCCGGGACAGGGAGTCTGAGCAGTACTTC CAISGTRDRESEQYF
- TRBJ2-5 TRBD2 TRBV20-1 TGCAGTGCTACAGGGAGCGGGGAAGAGACCCAGTACTTC CSATGSGEETQYF
- TRBJ1-2 TRBD1 TRBV27 TGTGCCAGCAGTTTTTGGGACAGGGCTAACTATGGCTACACCTTC CASSFWDRANYGYTF
- TRBJ2-7 - TRBV5-6 TGTGCCAGCAGCTTGAGGGACTACGAGCAGTACTTC CASSLRDYEQYF
- TRBJ2-2 TRBD2 TRBV5-1 TGCGCCAGCAGCTGGATTAGCGGGACGAACACCGGGGAGCTGTTTTTT CASSWISGTNTGELFF
few TRBJ2-1 - TRBV12-3/TRBV12-4 TGTGCCAGCAGTTTGGGCTCGCTAGCCCAAGGCTACAATGAGCAGTTCTTC CASSLGSLAQGYNEQFF
many TRBJ1-5 - TRBV12-3/TRBV12-4 TGTGCCAGCAGCCATCTTAGGGGTGGACACAATCAGCCCCAGCATTTT CASSHLRGGHNQPQHF
few TRBJ1-2 - TRBV24-1 TGTGCCACCATCCAACCCCGGGGGGCTTGGGTCTATGGCTACACCTTC CATIQPRGAWVYGYTF
few TRBJ1-5 - TRBV12-3/TRBV12-4 TGTGCCAGCAGCATCACCCCTTTCGGGCAGCCCCAGCATTTT CASSITPFGQPQHF
few TRBJ1-2 TRBD1 TRBV6-2/TRBV6-3 TGTGCCAGCAGTCGGCTGGGGACAGGAGCTAACTATGGCTACACCTTC CASSRLGTGANYGYTF
- TRBJ1-1 - TRBV20-1 TGCAGTGCCAACCACCCCCCAGGCTACACTGAAGCTTTCTTT CSANHPPGYTEAFF
- TRBJ1-4 - TRBV7-9 TGTGCCAGCAGCTTAAGTAGAAGTTATGAAAAACTGTTTTTT CASSLSRSYEKLFF